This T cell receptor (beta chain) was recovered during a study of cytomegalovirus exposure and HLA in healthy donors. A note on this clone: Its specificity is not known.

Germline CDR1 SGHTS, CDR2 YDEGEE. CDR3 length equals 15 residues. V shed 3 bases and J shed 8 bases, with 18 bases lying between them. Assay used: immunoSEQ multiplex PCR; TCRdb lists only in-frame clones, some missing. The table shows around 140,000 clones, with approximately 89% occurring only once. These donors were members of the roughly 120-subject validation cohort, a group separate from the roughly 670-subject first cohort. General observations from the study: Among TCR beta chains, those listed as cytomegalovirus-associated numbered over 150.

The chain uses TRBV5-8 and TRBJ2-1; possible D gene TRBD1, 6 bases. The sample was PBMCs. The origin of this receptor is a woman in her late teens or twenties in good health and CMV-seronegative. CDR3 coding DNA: TGTGCCAGCAGCTATGCCGGGACAAGTTTTTATGAGCAGTTCTTC. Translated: CASSYAGTSFYEQFF.